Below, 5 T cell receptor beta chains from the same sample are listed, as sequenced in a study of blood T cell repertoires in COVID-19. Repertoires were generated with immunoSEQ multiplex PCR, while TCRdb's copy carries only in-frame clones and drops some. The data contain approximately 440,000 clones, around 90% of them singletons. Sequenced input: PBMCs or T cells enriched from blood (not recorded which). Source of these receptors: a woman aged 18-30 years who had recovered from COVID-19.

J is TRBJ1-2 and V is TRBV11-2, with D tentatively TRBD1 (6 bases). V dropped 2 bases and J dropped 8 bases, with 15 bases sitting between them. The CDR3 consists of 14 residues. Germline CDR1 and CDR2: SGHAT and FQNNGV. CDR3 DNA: TGTGCCAGCAGCTTATCAGGGGCCAGTGGGGGCTACACCTTC. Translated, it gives CASSLSGASGGYTF.

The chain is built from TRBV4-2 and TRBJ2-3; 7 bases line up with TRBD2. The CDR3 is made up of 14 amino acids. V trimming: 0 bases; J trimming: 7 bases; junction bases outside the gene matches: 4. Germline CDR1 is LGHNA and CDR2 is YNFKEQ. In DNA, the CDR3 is TGTGCCAGCAGCCAAGAGGGGGGGACCTATACGCAGTATTTT. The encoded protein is CASSQEGGTYTQYF.

The CDR3 coding sequence is TGCGCCAGCAGCACCGGGACAGAGGTACAAGAGACCCAGTACTTC. Translated: CASSTGTEVQETQYF. The chain has TRBV5-1 and TRBJ2-5; 7 bases are a match to TRBD1. The CDR3 runs to 15 residues. The ends lost 4 bases at V and 2 bases at J; junction bases unmatched: 8. The germline V gene has CDR1 SGHRS and CDR2 YFSETQ.

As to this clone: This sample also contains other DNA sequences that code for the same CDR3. As DNA, the CDR3 is TGCAGCGTGGCCGGGACTTTGAACACTGAAGCTTTCTTT. It translates to CSVAGTLNTEAFF. The rearrangement joins TRBV29-1 to TRBJ1-1; perhaps TRBD1 as D (5 bases). V was pared by 6 bases and J by 0 bases, with 11 bases between. This CDR3 region has 13 residues. Germline-derived CDR1 and CDR2 are SQVTM and ANQGSEA.

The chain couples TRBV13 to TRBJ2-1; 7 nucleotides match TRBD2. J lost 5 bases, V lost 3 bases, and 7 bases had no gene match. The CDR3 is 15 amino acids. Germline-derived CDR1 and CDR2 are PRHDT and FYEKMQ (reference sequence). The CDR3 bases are TGTGCCAGCAGCTTGGAGCAGGGAGGGGACAATGAGCAGTTCTTC. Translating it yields CASSLEQGGDNEQFF.